The next 29 T cell receptor beta chains were all read from a single sample in a study of T cell changes during pregnancy in multiple sclerosis. Libraries were prepared by immunoSEQ multiplex PCR; TCRdb keeps only in-frame clonotypes and omits some of them. The sample has approximately 53,000 clones, about 92% seen once. The sample in question was CD4+ T cells from peripheral blood mononuclear cells, obtained in the third trimester of pregnancy. Receptors originate from a female donor with multiple sclerosis, enrolled in a pregnancy study.

The chain employs TRBV5-1 and TRBJ1-1, with D hard to call. CDR1 and CDR2 from the germline V gene are SGHRS and YFSETQ. The CDR3 contains 13 residues. Trimming removed 1 base at V and 0 bases at J, with 4 bases between. The CDR3 region is CASSLTVNTEAFF. The CDR3 DNA reads TGCGCCAGCAGCTTGACAGTGAACACTGAAGCTTTCTTT.

The chain recombines TRBV6-1 with TRBJ1-6, with 7 bases that match TRBD1. Germline V lookup: CDR1 MNHNS, CDR2 SASEGT. The V segment lost 2 bases and the J segment 3 bases; nucleotides outside the gene matches: 7. This CDR3 spans 17 amino acids. CDR3 sequence: CASSELGTVSYNSPLHF. The CDR3 nucleotides read TGTGCCAGCAGTGAACTTGGGACAGTAAGCTATAATTCACCCCTCCACTTT.

The V call is TRBV4-2, the J call TRBJ1-1, with D possibly being TRBD1 (6 bases). The germline V gene has CDR1 LGHNA and CDR2 YNFKEQ. The V end was cut by 2 bases, the J end by 3 bases, with 13 bases between. The CDR3 totals 15 residues. The CDR3 is CASSQTGRGDTEAFF. Here the CDR3 DNA reads TGTGCCAGCAGCCAAACAGGGAGGGGGGACACTGAAGCTTTCTTT.

The chain has TRBV19 and TRBJ1-2; D may be TRBD1 (5 bases). Germline-derived CDR1 and CDR2 are LNHDA and SQIVND (reference sequence). V lost 6 bases to trimming and J lost 1 base, with 9 bases between them. The length of the CDR3 is 13 residues. The CDR3 nucleotides are TGTGCCAGTAGGGGGCAGTTTAACTATGGCTACACCTTC. Amino acids: CASRGQFNYGYTF.

The gene calls are TRBV7-2 and TRBJ2-4, with D maybe TRBD2 (6 bases). The CDR3 spans 12 residues. Germline V gene sequence: CDR1 SGHTA, CDR2 FQGNSA. The V end was cut by 4 bases, the J end by 16 bases, with 17 bases between. DNA for the CDR3: TGTGCCAGCAGCTCTTCGGCCCGCGGACTATACTTC. It specifies CASSSSARGLYF.

This chain links TRBV23-1 with TRBJ2-7; TRBD1 agrees at 9 bases. TRBV23-1 is annotated as an ORF whose role is uncertain. This CDR3 contains 14 residues. Trimming at V came to 8 bases and at J to 2 bases, leaving 7 bases not matched to a gene. This chain's CDR3 is CASGPGQGTYEQYF. The CDR3 DNA sequence: TGCGCCAGCGGACCGGGACAGGGCACCTACGAGCAGTACTTC.

V and J are TRBV4-3 and TRBJ1-1; D is unresolved. The length of the CDR3 is 13 residues. In germline, CDR1 is LGHNA, CDR2 YSLEER. Trimming removed 4 bases at V and 4 bases at J, with 10 bases between. CDR3 in DNA: TGCGCCAGCAGCCGGGGAGTCCGCACTGAAGCTTTCTTT. This encodes CASSRGVRTEAFF.

The CDR3: CASSPRGTGMLRGQYF. For the CDR3, the DNA is TGTGCCAGCAGTCCCCGGGGGACAGGCATGCTCCGTGGGCAGTACTTC. V gene TRBV6-6 combines with J gene TRBJ2-7, with TRBD1 identical over 8 bases. This CDR3 region has 16 residues. CDR1 is MNHNY, CDR2 SVGAGI, per germline (reference sequence). Germline trimming cut 5 bases from V and 9 bases from J; bases unmatched to any gene: 18.

This chain joins TRBV19 and TRBJ2-5; D is unclear. The CDR3 runs to 14 residues. The V end lost 3 bases, the J end lost 6 bases, and 14 bases lay between the germline ends. Germline V gives CDR1 LNHDA, CDR2 SQIVND (reference sequence). In DNA, the CDR3 is TGTGCCAGTAGTATCCTAGTAGGTCTCCAGACCCAGTACTTC. Its translation is CASSILVGLQTQYF.

The CDR3 DNA is TGTGCCAGCAGCTTGCAACAGGAGGAGACCCAGTACTTC. Translated: CASSLQQEETQYF. This chain links TRBV5-4 with TRBJ2-5, with a tentative D call TRBD1 (5 bases). Deletions cut 1 base from V and 5 bases from J, with 9 bases between. The CDR3 covers 13 residues. Germline V gene sequence: CDR1 SGHNT, CDR2 YYREEE (reference sequence).

The chain uses TRBV5-6 and TRBJ1-2, with TRBD1 identical over 7 bases. The CDR3 length is 14 residues. With 0 bases clipped from V and 4 bases from J, the junction kept 3 bases outside the gene matches. Per the germline V gene, CDR1 is SGHDT and CDR2 is YYEEEE. Here the CDR3 reads CASSLEAGGYGYTF. CDR3 nucleotides: TGTGCCAGCAGCTTGGAGGCAGGGGGCTATGGCTACACCTTC.

The V gene is TRBV19, the J gene TRBJ1-5; 10 bases agree with TRBD1. Germline-derived CDR1 and CDR2 are LNHDA and SQIVND (reference sequence). With 6 bases clipped from V and 5 bases from J, the junction kept 10 bases outside the gene matches. The CDR3 covers 16 residues. CDR3 protein: CASRPGGQGLYQPQHF. The CDR3 DNA is TGTGCCAGTAGGCCGGGGGGACAGGGGTTGTATCAGCCCCAGCATTTT.

This chain uses TRBV19 with TRBJ2-1; 7 bases are shared with TRBD2. This CDR3 is 14 amino acids long. The V gene end was trimmed by 2 bases and the J gene end by 9 bases; junction bases not matched to a gene: 7. From germline, CDR1 is LNHDA and CDR2 SQIVND (reference sequence). CDR3 nucleotide sequence: TGTGCCAGTAGTATAAAGCCCACTAGCGCTGAGCAGTTCTTC. It codes for CASSIKPTSAEQFF.

The chain uses TRBV25-1 and TRBJ1-1; 11 bases agree with TRBD1. V lost 8 bases and J lost 6; bases outside the gene matches: 5. CDR3 length: 13 residues. Germline values: CDR1 MGHDK, CDR2 SYGVNS. The CDR3 DNA follows: TGTGCCAGCCGGGGACAGGGGGGAGCTGAAGCTTTCTTT. Translated: CASRGQGGAEAFF.

The genes are TRBV4-1 and TRBJ1-2; D uncertain. From germline, CDR1 is MGHRA and CDR2 YSYEKL. The V gene lost 1 base and the J gene lost 3 bases, with 9 bases spanning the gap. This CDR3 comprises 14 residues. DNA for the CDR3: TGCGCCAGCAGCCAAGGTTCAGACTACTATGGCTACACCTTC. Translation gives CASSQGSDYYGYTF.

This clone occurred a few times. The chain uses TRBV5-4 and TRBJ1-2, with D possibly matching TRBD1 (6 bases). The V end lost 9 bases, the J end lost 3 bases, and 24 bases lay between the germline ends. Germline V CDR1 and CDR2: SGHNT, YYREEE (reference sequence). The CDR3 covers 16 residues. This CDR3 reads CATAWGGQGLYYGYTF. The DNA of the CDR3 is TGTGCCACAGCATGGGGTGGCCAGGGGCTCTACTATGGCTACACCTTC.

The chain is built from TRBV9 and TRBJ2-5, with 10 positions matching TRBD2. Germline values: CDR1 SGDLS, CDR2 YYNGEE. The CDR3 loop spans 16 amino acids. Trimming removed 0 bases from V and 2 bases from J; junction bases left unmatched: 4. CDR3 DNA: TGTGCCAGCAGCGTAGGTTTAGCGGGGGGTCAAGAGACCCAGTACTTC. Its translation: CASSVGLAGGQETQYF.

This chain joins TRBV27 and TRBJ2-5; 9 nucleotides line up with TRBD2. Germline values: CDR1 MNHEY, CDR2 SMNVEV (reference sequence). The V and J ends lost 6 bases and 5 bases, in that order; junction bases with no gene match: 7. The CDR3 spans 14 residues. The CDR3 here is CASRGGGAVETQYF. In DNA, the CDR3 is TGTGCCAGCAGGGGCGGGGGGGCCGTGGAGACCCAGTACTTC.

This sequence joins TRBV6-1 and TRBJ2-7; possible D gene TRBD2, 5 bases. Germline CDR1 reads MNHNS; CDR2 reads SASEGT. This CDR3 is 15 amino acids long. The ends were cut back, 4 bases at V and 1 base at J, with 14 bases in the middle. This CDR3 is CASSASITGSYEQYF. For the CDR3, the DNA is TGTGCCAGCAGTGCATCGATAACGGGATCCTACGAGCAGTACTTC.

The chain recombines TRBV7-2 with TRBJ1-2; D call uncertain. Per germline, CDR1 SGHTA and CDR2 FQGNSA. The CDR3 has 12 amino acids. V was clipped by 5 bases and J by 5 bases, with 9 bases between them. CDR3 protein: CASSPPGYGYTF. CDR3 nucleotides: TGTGCCAGCAGCCCCCCGGGGTATGGCTACACCTTC.

The chain couples TRBV7-2 to TRBJ2-1, with TRBD2 matching over 9 bases. Germline V lookup: CDR1 SGHTA, CDR2 FQGNSA. The CDR3 has 17 amino acids. J gave up 5 bases and V 2 bases, and 10 bases lay outside the gene matches. CDR3 protein: CASSLRIGLAGNNEQFF. The CDR3 DNA reads TGTGCCAGCAGCTTAAGGATTGGGCTAGCGGGGAACAATGAGCAGTTCTTC. Combining the CDR3 with reference TRBV7-2 and TRBJ2-1 gives the whole variable domain GAGVSQSPSNKVTEKGKDVELRCDPISGHTALYWYRQSLGQGLEFLIYFQGNSAPDKSGLPSDRFSAERTGGSVSTLTIQRTQQEDSAVYLCASSLRIGLAGNNEQFFGPGTRLTVL.

The chain employs TRBV27 and TRBJ1-6; 8 bases are shared with TRBD1. The J segment lost 7 bases and the V segment lost 5 bases, leaving 10 bases of the junction unmatched. The CDR3 has 16 amino acids. Germline values: CDR1 MNHEY, CDR2 SMNVEV (reference sequence). The CDR3, as DNA: TGTGCCAGCAGTCCAATCCTGGACAGGGTGAATTCACCCCTCCACTTT. Translating gives CASSPILDRVNSPLHF.

This chain connects TRBV7-2 to TRBJ2-3; 7 bases fit TRBD1. Germline CDR1 reads SGHTA; CDR2 reads FQGNSA. The CDR3 sequence is 16 residues long. The trim removed 3 bases at V and 4 bases at J, leaving 10 bases unmatched. Here the CDR3 reads CASSFPRDQGADTQYF. The CDR3 coding sequence is TGTGCCAGCAGCTTCCCCCGGGATCAGGGGGCAGATACGCAGTATTTT.

The chain carries TRBV20-1 and TRBJ2-7; possibly TRBD1 for D (6 bases). This CDR3 region has 11 residues. Germline-derived CDR1 and CDR2 are DFQATT and SNEGSKA (reference sequence). With 3 bases removed from V and 6 bases from J, the gap between germline ends came to 9 bases. The CDR3 is CSARSGVEQYF. In nucleotides, the CDR3 is TGCAGTGCTAGGTCAGGGGTCGAGCAGTACTTC.

The rearrangement uses TRBV29-1 and TRBJ1-2, with TRBD1 identical over 9 bases. The length of the CDR3 is 13 residues. Germline loops: CDR1 SQVTM, CDR2 ANQGSEA. The ends lost 6 bases at V and 8 bases at J; junction bases unmatched: 10. CDR3 protein: CSVEHRGLRGYTF. The CDR3 region has the DNA TGCAGCGTGGAACACAGGGGGCTAAGGGGCTACACCTTC.

V and J are TRBV9 and TRBJ2-3, with TRBD1 matching over 10 bases. This CDR3 comprises 16 residues. Germline V lookup: CDR1 SGDLS, CDR2 YYNGEE. The junction had 12 bases not matched to a gene; V was cut back by 3 bases and J by 8 bases. The CDR3 coding sequence is TGTGCCAGCAGCGGCATCCGGGACAGGGGAAGCGCTACGCAGTATTTT. Amino acid sequence: CASSGIRDRGSATQYF.

The chain employs TRBV5-1 and TRBJ2-5, with TRBD2 identical over 13 bases. The V segment lost 0 bases and the J segment 2 bases; nucleotides outside the gene matches: 7. The CDR3 consists of 18 residues. CDR1 is SGHRS and CDR2 is YFSETQ in the germline V gene. The CDR3 sequence: CASSLVTSGGVRQETQYF. The CDR3 DNA reads as TGCGCCAGCAGCTTGGTTACTAGCGGGGGGGTAAGACAAGAGACCCAGTACTTC.

The chain uses TRBV6-6 and TRBJ2-3; 9 bases fit TRBD1. CDR3 length equals 15 residues. Germline-derived CDR1 and CDR2 are MNHNY and SVGAGI (reference sequence). With V trimmed by 6 bases and J by 1 base, 5 bases remained unmatched. DNA of the CDR3: TGTGCCAGCAGCTACAGGGGGCGAGGCACAGATACGCAGTATTTT. This gives the protein CASSYRGRGTDTQYF.

Sample share makes this clone medium-sized (0.01 to 0.1%). The J gene is TRBJ1-2, the V gene TRBV11-1, with 8 bases aligning to TRBD1. Germline CDR1 reads SGHAT; CDR2 reads FQDESV (reference sequence). The length of the CDR3 is 15 residues. V was pared by 5 bases and J by 4 bases, with 9 bases of the junction left unmatched. The CDR3 coding sequence is TGTGCCAGCAGCCCACCCCGGACAGGGATCTATGGCTACACCTTC. Translation: CASSPPRTGIYGYTF.